This TCR beta chain was retrieved from a study of blood T cell repertoires in COVID-19 (dated by TCRdb to about 2020). Notes on the research overall: Collaborator samples came from the United States, Italy and Spain and covered acute and convalescent phases of COVID-19. Subjects who had been exposed to COVID-19, were actively infected with it, or had recovered from it provided the deeply sampled blood TCRbeta repertoires that made up the dataset. The material from the prospective study consisted of cDNA or gDNA derived from T cells, B-cell-depleted T cells, or PBMCs. The repertoires were released in a freely available public database meant as a resource for research on the immune response to SARS-CoV-2. Where available, HLA class I and class II types were obtained from metadata supplied by the sample provider rather than from assay-based typing. Sample metadata almost always included a de-identified subject ID, COVID-19 status, age in years and sex. Samples came from the ongoing ImmuneRACE study (first 160 participants) plus 1,254 subjects from 6 global collaborators. General findings and caveats noted by the study authors: Clinical and demographic metadata were provided uncurated, with the amount varying by source and participant.

Participants in the prospective study were enrolled through a virtual design, were aged about 18 to 90 years, and lived in fewer than 30 United States geographic areas. In the prospective study, cohorts were assigned on the basis of participant-reported clinical history obtained from a screening survey and a study questionnaire. For ImmuneRACE Cohort 3, a participant was defined as recovered based on two consecutive negative NP/OP PCR tests, clearance by a healthcare professional, or resolution of symptoms. In the prospective study, mobile phlebotomists collected whole blood, serum and a nasopharyngeal or oropharyngeal swab from each participant. Over a roughly 2-month period, participants in the prospective study had the option of providing additional blood draws and questionnaires. Before DNA extraction, prospective study blood samples were shipped either frozen or at room temperature. Looking up the germline V gene (reference sequence) yields CDR1 SGHNT and CDR2 YYREEE. Relative to germline, V is 2 bases shorter and J is 8 bases shorter, with 17 bases between their ends. There are 14 amino acids in the CDR3, from cysteine to phenylalanine inclusive. CDR3 DNA is the only sequence kept; it has 42 bases, read in frame from the first base.

Concerning this clone itself: The antigen it binds to is not known. The input lacks base qualities; no much larger clone sits a single base away.

TCRbeta CDR3 regions were amplified from genomic DNA by means of the immunoSEQ Assay, a bias-controlled multiplex PCR. In the source study's methods: The number of nucleated cells in each sample was estimated by amplification of reference gene primers within the assay. To quantify the absolute abundance of each unique TCRbeta CDR3 rearrangement, sequence reads were collapsed and filtered. Productive Simpson clonality was computed per sample as the square root of Simpson's diversity index over productive rearrangements. Drawn from immuneACCESS, this table holds only the in-frame rearrangements with V and J called that TCRdb kept. Clones are partly lost; checked studies trace under half to an unresolved V gene and leave the rest unexplained. V, J and clone size were drawn from that table, and D and trimming were deduced from the DNA. The table for this sample lists approximately 210,000 clones; more than 80% of them were counted only once. Of the sample, around 8.9% is held by the ten largest clones.

Sequenced: PBMCs or T cells enriched from blood (not recorded which). The chain employs TRBV5-4 and TRBJ2-7; TRBD1 is a weak D gene call, 6 bases matching. The TCR sequence derives from a woman between 18 and 29 years old who had recovered from COVID-19. The CDR3 loop reads CASSLQGPQLKQYF. The nucleotide sequence reads TGTGCCAGCAGCTTACAGGGTCCCCAACTTAAGCAGTACTTC.